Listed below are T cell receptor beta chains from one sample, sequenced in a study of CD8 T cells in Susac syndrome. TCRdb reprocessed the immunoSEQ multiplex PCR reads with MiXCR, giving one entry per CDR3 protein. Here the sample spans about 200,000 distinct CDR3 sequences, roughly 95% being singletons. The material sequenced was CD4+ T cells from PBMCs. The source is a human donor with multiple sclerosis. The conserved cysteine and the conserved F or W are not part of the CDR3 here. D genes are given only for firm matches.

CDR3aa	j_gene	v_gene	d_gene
ASSPMTSSSYEQY	TRBJ2-7	TRBV9	.
SASVSGDATDTQY	TRBJ2-3	TRBV20-1	TRBD2
SAPKAATTDTQY	TRBJ2-3	TRBV20-1	.
ASSLQSGQPTGELF	TRBJ2-2	TRBV6-4	TRBD1
ASSSRLRPDNYGYT	TRBJ1-2	TRBV5-1	.
ATSRVGAAEGGYT	TRBJ1-2	TRBV15	.
ASSLVLGPTGELF	TRBJ2-2	TRBV5-1	.
SAQIASTRWDGYT	TRBJ1-2	TRBV20-1	.
ASSLTIDLKAF	TRBJ1-1	TRBV27	.
ASSYSWGQAF	TRBJ1-1	TRBV6-2/TRBV6-3	.
SVVGGANMNTEAF	TRBJ1-1	TRBV29-1	.
ATSRVSQGANEQY	TRBJ2-7	TRBV15	TRBD1
AIGAGSWYNEQF	TRBJ2-1	TRBV30	TRBD2
ASSPLDPGPLH	TRBJ1-6	TRBV18	.
AWSVRGTGYT	TRBJ1-2	TRBV30	.
SGIQGVQNIQY	TRBJ2-4	TRBV29-1	.
ASSLDRVRHEQY	TRBJ2-7	TRBV7-2	TRBD1
AWGALTARQETQY	TRBJ2-5	TRBV30	.
ASSLASGATEAF	TRBJ1-1	TRBV7-9	.
SAGMPGGLSTDTQY	TRBJ2-3	TRBV20-1	.
ASSLAGTGTNSPLH	TRBJ1-6	TRBV7-3	TRBD1
SAVPGTAYEQY	TRBJ2-7	TRBV20-1	TRBD1
ASSLAEGAQPQH	TRBJ1-5	TRBV7-6	.
ASSLEPRETQY	TRBJ2-5	TRBV5-1	.
ASSGLIKNIQY	TRBJ2-4	TRBV7-2	.
AWRRLPGSGGKLF	TRBJ1-4	TRBV30	.
ASGQGGQPQH	TRBJ1-5	TRBV6-2/TRBV6-3	TRBD1
ASSPFAGGAGYGYT	TRBJ1-2	TRBV7-3	.